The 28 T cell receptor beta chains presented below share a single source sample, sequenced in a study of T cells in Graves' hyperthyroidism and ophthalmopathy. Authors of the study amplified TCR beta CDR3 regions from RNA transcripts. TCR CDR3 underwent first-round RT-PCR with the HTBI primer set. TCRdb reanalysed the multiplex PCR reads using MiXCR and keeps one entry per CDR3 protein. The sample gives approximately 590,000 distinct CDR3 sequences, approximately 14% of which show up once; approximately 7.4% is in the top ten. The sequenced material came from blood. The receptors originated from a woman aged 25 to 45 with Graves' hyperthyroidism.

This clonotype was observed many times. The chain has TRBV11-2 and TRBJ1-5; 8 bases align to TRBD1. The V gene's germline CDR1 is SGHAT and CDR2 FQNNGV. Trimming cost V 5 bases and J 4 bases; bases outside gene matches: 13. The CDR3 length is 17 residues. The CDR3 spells CASSASTGGIRNQPQHF. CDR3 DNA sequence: TGTGCCAGCAGCGCCAGTACAGGGGGGATTAGAAATCAGCCCCAGCATTTT.

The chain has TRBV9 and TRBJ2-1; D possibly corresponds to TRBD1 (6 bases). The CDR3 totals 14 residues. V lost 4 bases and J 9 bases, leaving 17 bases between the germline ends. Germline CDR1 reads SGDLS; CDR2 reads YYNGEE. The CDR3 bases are TGTGCCAGCAGCATTAGACAGGAGTCCAGTGAGCAGTTCTTC. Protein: CASSIRQESSEQFF.

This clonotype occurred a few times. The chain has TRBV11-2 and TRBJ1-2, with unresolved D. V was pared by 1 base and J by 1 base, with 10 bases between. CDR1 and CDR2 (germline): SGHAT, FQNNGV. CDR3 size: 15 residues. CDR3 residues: CASSLGRSNNYGYTF. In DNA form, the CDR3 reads TGTGCCAGCAGCTTAGGAAGGTCTAATAACTATGGCTACACCTTC.

The CDR3 DNA reads TGCGCCAGCAGTCCAACTAGCGGGAGGATCCCACCCTACGAGCAGTACTTC. It encodes CASSPTSGRIPPYEQYF. The chain carries TRBV10-1 and TRBJ2-7; 12 bases map to TRBD2. V was clipped by 5 bases and J by 2 bases; unmatched bases: 10. Germline V gene lookup returns CDR1 WNHNN and CDR2 SYGVQD (reference sequence). This CDR3 is 17 amino acids long.

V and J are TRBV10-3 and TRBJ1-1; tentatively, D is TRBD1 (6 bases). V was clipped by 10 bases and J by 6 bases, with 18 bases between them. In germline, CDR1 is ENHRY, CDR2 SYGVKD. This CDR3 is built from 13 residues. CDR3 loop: CATRAGEAAEAFF. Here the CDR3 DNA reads TGTGCCACCCGAGCAGGGGAGGCCGCTGAAGCTTTCTTT.

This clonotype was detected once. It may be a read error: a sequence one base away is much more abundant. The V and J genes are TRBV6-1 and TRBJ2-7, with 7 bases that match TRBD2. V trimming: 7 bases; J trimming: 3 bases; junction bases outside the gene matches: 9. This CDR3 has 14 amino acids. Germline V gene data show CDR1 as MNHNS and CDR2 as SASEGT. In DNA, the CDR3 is TGTGCCAGCAATGTCGGACTAGTCGTCTACGAGCAGTACTTC. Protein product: CASNVGLVVYEQYF.

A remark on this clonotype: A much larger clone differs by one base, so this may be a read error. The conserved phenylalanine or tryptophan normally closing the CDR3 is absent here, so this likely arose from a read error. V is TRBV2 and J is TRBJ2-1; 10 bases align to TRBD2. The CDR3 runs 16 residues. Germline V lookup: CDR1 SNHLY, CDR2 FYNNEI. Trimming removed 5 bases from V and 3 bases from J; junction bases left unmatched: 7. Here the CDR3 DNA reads TGTGCCAGCAGTCTGGCCCTAGCGGGGGTCTACAATGAGCAGTTCCTC. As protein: CASSLALAGVYNEQFL.

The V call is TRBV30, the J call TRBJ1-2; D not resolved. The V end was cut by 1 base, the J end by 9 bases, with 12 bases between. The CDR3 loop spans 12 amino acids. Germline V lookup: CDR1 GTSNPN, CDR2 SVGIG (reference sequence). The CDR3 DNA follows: TGTGCCTGGAGTGCCTCTCTAATCCGCTACACCTTC. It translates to CAWSASLIRYTF.

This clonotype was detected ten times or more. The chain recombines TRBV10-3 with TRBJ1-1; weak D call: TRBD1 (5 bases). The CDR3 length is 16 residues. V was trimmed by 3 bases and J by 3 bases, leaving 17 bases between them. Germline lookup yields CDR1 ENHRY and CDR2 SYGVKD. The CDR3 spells CAISDGRRGEDTEAFF. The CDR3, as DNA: TGTGCCATCAGTGACGGACGGAGAGGGGAGGACACTGAAGCTTTCTTT.

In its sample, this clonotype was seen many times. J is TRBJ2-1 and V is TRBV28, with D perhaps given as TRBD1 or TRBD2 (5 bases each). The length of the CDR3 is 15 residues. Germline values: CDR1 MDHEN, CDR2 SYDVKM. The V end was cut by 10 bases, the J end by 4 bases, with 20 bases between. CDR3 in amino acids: CANQKRGSSYNEQFF. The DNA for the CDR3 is TGTGCCAACCAAAAGAGGGGCAGTTCGTACAATGAGCAGTTCTTC. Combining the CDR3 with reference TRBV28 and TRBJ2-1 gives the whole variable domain DVKVTQSSRYLVKRTGEKVFLECVQDMDHENMFWYRQDPGLGLRLIYFSYDVKMKEKGDIPEGYSVSREKKERFSLILESASTNQTSMYLCANQKRGSSYNEQFFGPGTRLTVL.

The chain's CDR3 is CATSIRLAGASGELFF. CDR3 coding DNA: TGTGCCACCAGCATTCGACTAGCGGGAGCGTCCGGGGAGCTGTTTTTT. The V call is TRBV15, the J call TRBJ2-2, with 12 bases matching TRBD2. Germline lookup yields CDR1 LNHNV and CDR2 YYDKDF (reference sequence). CDR3 length: 16 residues. Losses at the gene ends were 4 bases for V and 6 bases for J; bases not matched to a gene: 6.

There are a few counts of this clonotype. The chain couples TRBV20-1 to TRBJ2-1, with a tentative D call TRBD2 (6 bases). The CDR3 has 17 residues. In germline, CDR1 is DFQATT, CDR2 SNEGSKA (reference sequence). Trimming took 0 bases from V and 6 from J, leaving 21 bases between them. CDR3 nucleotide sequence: TGCAGTGCTAGAGATCCTCGGGGAGGTCTAGTTGGCAATGAGCAGTTCTTC. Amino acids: CSARDPRGGLVGNEQFF.

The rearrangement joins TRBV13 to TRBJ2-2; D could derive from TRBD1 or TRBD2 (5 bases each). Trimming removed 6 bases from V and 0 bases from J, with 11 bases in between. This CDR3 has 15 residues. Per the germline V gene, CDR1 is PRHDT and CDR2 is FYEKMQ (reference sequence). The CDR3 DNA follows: TGTGCCAGCAGTTCTTGGGGGACGAACACCGGGGAGCTGTTTTTT. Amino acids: CASSSWGTNTGELFF.

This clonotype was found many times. For the CDR3, the DNA is TGTGCCAGCAGTTACAGGGCTGCGAACATTCAGTACTTC. Translated, it gives CASSYRAANIQYF. This chain uses TRBV27 with TRBJ2-4, with a tentative D call TRBD1 (6 bases). This CDR3 has 13 amino acids. Trimming left V 4 bases short and J 7 bases short, with 11 bases between. The V gene's germline CDR1 is MNHEY and CDR2 SMNVEV (reference sequence).

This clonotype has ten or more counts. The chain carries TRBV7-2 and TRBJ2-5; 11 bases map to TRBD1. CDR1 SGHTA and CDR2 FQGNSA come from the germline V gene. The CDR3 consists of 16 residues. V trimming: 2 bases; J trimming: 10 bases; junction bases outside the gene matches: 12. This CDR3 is CASSLFPGQGVVLQYF. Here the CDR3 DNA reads TGTGCCAGCAGCTTATTCCCGGGACAGGGGGTAGTGCTCCAGTACTTC. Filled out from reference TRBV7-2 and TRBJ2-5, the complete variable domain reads GAGVSQSPSNKVTEKGKDVELRCDPISGHTALYWYRQSLGQGLEFLIYFQGNSAPDKSGLPSDRFSAERTGGSVSTLTIQRTQQEDSAVYLCASSLFPGQGVVLQYFGPGTRLLVL.

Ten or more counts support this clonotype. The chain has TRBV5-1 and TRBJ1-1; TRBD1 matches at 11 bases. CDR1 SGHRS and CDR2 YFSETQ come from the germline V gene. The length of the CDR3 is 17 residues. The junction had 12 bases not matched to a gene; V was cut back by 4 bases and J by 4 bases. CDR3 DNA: TGCGCCAGCAGCCTAGGACCCCCGGGACAGGGGGTCACTGAAGCTTTCTTT. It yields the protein CASSLGPPGQGVTEAFF.

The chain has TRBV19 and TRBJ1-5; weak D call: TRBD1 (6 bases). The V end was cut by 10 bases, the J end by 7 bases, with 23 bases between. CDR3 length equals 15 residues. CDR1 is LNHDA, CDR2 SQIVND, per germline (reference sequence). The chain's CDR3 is CATNPAGGRRQPQHF. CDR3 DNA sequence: TGTGCCACAAACCCTGCCGGGGGGCGCCGGCAGCCCCAGCATTTT. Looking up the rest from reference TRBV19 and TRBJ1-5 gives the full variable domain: DGGITQSPKYLFRKEGQNVTLSCEQNLNHDAMYWYRQDPGQGLRLIYYSQIVNDFQKGDIAEGYSVSREKKESFPLTVTSAQKNPTAFYLCATNPAGGRRQPQHFGDGTRLSIL.

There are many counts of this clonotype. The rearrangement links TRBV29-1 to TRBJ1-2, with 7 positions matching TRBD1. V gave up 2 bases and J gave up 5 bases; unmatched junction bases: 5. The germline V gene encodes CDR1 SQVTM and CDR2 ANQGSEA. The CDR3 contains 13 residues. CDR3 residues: CSVEKPTGYGYTF. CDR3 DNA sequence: TGCAGCGTTGAAAAACCGACAGGGTATGGCTACACCTTC.

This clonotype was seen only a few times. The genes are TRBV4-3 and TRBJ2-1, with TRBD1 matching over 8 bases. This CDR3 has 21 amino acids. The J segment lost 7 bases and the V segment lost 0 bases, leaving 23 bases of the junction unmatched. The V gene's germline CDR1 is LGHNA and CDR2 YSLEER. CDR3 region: CASSQDYRTGIRGSNENEQFF. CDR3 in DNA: TGCGCCAGCAGCCAAGACTATAGGACAGGGATCCGAGGATCCAATGAGAATGAGCAGTTCTTC.

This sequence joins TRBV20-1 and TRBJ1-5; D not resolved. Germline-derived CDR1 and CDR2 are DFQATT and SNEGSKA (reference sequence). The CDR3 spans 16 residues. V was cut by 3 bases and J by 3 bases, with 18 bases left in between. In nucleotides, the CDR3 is TGCAGTGCTAGTATAGGTTCGGGGAGGGACAATCAGCCCCAGCATTTT. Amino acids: CSASIGSGRDNQPQHF.

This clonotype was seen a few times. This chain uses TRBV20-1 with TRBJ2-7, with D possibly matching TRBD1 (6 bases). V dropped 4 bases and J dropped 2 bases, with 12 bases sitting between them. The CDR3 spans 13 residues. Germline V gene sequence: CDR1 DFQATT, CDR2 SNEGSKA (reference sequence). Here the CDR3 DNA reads TGCAGTGCTACCGGACAGTCTCCCTACGAGCAGTACTTC. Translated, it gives CSATGQSPYEQYF.

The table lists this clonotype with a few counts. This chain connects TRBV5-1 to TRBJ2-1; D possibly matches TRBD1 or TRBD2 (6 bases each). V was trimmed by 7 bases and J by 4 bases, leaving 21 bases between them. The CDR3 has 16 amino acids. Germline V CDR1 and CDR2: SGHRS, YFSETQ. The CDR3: CASRGRIGVGYNEQFF. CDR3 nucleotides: TGCGCCAGCCGGGGGCGCATTGGAGTTGGATACAATGAGCAGTTCTTC.

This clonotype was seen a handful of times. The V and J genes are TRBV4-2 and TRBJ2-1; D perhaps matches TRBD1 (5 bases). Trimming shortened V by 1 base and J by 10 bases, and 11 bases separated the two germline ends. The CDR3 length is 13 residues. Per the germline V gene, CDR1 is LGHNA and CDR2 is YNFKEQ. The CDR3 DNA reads TGTGCCAGCAGCCAAGGTCTTGACAGCGAGCAGTTCTTC. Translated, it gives CASSQGLDSEQFF.

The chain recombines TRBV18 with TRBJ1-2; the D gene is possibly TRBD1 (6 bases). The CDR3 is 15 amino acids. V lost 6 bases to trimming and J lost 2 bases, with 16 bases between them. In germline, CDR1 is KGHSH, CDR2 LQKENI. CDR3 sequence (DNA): TGTGCCAGCTCGAGAACCCGGACAGAAAACTATGGCTACACCTTC. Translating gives CASSRTRTENYGYTF. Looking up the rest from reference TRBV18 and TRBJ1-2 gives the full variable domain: NAGVMQNPRHLVRRRGQEARLRCSPMKGHSHVYWYRQLPEEGLKFMVYLQKENIIDESGMPKERFSAEFPKEGPSILRIQQVVRGDSAAYFCASSRTRTENYGYTFGSGTRLTVV.

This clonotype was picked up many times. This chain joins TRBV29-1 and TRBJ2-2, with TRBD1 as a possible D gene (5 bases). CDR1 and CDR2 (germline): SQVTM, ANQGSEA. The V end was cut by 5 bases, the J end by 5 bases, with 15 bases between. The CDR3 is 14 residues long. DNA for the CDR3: TGCAGCGTTAGCGTGTCATCAGGGACCGGGGAGCTGTTTTTT. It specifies CSVSVSSGTGELFF.

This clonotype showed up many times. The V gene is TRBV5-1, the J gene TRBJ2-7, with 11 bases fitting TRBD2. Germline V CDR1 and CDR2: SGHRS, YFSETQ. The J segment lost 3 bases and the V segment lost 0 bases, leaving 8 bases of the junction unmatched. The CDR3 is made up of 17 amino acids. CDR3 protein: CASSLGILAGVFYEQYF. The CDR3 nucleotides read TGCGCCAGCAGCTTGGGGATACTAGCGGGAGTCTTCTACGAGCAGTACTTC.

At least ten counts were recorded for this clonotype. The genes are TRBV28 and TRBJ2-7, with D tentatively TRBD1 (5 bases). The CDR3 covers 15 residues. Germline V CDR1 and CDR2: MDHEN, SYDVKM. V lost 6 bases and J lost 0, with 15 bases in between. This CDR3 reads CASRFRRATSYEQYF. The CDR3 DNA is TGTGCCAGCAGATTCCGCAGGGCTACCTCCTACGAGCAGTACTTC.

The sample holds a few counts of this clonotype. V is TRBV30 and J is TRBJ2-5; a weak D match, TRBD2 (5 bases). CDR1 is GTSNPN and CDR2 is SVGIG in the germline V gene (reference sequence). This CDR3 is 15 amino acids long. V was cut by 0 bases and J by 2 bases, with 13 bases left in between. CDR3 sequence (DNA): TGTGCCTGGAGTGTAGAGGGATTGATTCAAGAGACCCAGTACTTC. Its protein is CAWSVEGLIQETQYF.